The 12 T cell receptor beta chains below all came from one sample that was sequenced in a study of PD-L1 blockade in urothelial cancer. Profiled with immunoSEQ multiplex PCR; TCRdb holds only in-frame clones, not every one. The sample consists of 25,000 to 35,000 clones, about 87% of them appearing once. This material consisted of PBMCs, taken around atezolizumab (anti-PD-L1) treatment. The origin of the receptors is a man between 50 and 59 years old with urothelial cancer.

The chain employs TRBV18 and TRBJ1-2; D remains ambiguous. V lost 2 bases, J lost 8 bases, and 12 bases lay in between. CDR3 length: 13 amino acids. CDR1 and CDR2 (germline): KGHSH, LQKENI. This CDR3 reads CASSPTRGQGYTF. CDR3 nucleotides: TGTGCCAGCTCACCAACCCGAGGGCAGGGCTACACCTTC. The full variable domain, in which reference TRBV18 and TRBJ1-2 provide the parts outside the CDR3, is NAGVMQNPRHLVRRRGQEARLRCSPMKGHSHVYWYRQLPEEGLKFMVYLQKENIIDESGMPKERFSAEFPKEGPSILRIQQVVRGDSAAYFCASSPTRGQGYTFGSGTRLTVV.

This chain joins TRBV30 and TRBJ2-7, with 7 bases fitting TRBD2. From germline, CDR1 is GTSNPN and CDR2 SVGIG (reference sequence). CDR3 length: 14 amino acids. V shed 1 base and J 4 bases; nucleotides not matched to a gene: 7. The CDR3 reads CAWSAGGTGYEQYF. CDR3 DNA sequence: TGTGCCTGGAGTGCGGGGGGAACGGGGTACGAGCAGTACTTC.

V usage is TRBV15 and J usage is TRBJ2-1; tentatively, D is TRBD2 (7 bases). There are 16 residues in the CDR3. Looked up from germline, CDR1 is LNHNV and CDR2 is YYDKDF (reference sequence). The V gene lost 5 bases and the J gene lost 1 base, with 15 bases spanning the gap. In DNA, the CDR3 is TGTGCCACCAGCCTTCCCGGGGGGCGATCCTACAATGAGCAGTTCTTC. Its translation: CATSLPGGRSYNEQFF. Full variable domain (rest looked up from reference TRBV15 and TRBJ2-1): DAMVIQNPRYQVTQFGKPVTLSCSQTLNHNVMYWYQQKSSQAPKLLFHYYDKDFNNEADTPDNFQSRRPNTSFCFLDIRSPGLGDTAMYLCATSLPGGRSYNEQFFGPGTRLTVL.

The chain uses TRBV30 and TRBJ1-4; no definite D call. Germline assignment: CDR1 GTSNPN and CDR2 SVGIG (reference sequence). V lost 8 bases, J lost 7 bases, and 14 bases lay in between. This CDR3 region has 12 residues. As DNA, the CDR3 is TGTGCCATCGGCGGGGAAGGTGAAAAACTGTTTTTT. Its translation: CAIGGEGEKLFF.

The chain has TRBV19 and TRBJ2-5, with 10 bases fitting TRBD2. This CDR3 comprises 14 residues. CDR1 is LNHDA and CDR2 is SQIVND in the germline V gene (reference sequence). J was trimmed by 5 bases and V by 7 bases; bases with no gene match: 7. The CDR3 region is CASKAGGRRETQYF. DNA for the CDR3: TGTGCCAGTAAAGCGGGAGGGAGGAGGGAGACCCAGTACTTC. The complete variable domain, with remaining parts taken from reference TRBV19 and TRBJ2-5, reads DGGITQSPKYLFRKEGQNVTLSCEQNLNHDAMYWYRQDPGQGLRLIYYSQIVNDFQKGDIAEGYSVSREKKESFPLTVTSAQKNPTAFYLCASKAGGRRETQYFGPGTRLLVL.

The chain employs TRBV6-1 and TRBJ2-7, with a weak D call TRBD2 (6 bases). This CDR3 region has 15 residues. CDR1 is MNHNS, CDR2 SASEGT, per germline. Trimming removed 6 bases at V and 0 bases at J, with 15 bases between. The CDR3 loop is CASSQVDGSSYEQYF. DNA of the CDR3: TGTGCCAGCAGCCAGGTGGACGGGAGCTCCTACGAGCAGTACTTC.

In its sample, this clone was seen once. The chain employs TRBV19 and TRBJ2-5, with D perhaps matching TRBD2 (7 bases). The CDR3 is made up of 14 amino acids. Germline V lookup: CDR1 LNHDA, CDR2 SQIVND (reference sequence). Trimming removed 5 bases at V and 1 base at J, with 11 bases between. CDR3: CASSSRGAQETQYF. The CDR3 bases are TGTGCCAGTAGTTCCCGGGGGGCCCAAGAGACCCAGTACTTC.

CDR3 coding DNA: TGCGCCAGCAGCCAAGATGTGGGACTAGTGTTAGAGAAGACCCAGTACTTC. Translated, it gives CASSQDVGLVLEKTQYF. V is TRBV4-1 and J is TRBJ2-5, with 8 bases identical to TRBD2. The germline V gene has CDR1 MGHRA and CDR2 YSYEKL. V lost 0 bases to trimming and J lost 6 bases; unmatched junction nucleotides: 12. The CDR3 is made up of 17 amino acids.

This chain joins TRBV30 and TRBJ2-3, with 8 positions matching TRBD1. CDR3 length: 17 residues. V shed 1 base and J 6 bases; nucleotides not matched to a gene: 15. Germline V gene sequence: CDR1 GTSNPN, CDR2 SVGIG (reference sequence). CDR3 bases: TGTGCCTGGAGTGACTTATTTACAGGGGGAGCTAAGGATACGCAGTATTTT. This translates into CAWSDLFTGGAKDTQYF.

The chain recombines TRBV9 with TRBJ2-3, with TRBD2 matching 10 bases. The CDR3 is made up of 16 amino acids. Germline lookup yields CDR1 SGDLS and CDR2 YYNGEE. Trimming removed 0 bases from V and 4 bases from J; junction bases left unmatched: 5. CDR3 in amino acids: CASSVGAGGQSDTQYF. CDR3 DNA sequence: TGTGCCAGCAGCGTAGGAGCGGGGGGGCAGTCAGATACGCAGTATTTT.

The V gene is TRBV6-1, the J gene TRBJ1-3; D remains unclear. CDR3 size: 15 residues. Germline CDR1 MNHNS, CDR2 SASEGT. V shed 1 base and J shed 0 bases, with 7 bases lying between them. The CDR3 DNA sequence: TGTGCCAGCAGTGAAGGCAGTTTCTCTGGAAACACCATATATTTT. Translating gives CASSEGSFSGNTIYF.

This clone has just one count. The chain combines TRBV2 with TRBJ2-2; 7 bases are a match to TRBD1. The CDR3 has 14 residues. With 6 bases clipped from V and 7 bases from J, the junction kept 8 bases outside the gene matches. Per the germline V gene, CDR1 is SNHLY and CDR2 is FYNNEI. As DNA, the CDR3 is TGTGCCAGCAGGTATGGGACAGTCGACGGGGAGCTGTTTTTT. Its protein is CASRYGTVDGELFF.